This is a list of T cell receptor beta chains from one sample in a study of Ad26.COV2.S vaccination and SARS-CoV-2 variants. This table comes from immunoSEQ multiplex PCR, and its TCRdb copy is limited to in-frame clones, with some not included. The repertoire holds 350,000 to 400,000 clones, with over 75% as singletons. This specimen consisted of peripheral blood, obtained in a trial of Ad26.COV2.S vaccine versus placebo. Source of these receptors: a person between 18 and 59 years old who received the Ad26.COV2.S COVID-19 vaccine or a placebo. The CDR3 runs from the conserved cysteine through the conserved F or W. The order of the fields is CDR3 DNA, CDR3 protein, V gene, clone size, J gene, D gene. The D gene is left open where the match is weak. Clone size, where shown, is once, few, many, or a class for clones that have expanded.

cdr3_nt: TGTGCCAGCAGCTTAGGGAGTATGAACACTGAAGCTTTCTTT; cdr3_aa: CASSLGSMNTEAFF; v_call: TRBV7-9; clone_size: few; j_call: TRBJ1-1; d_call: NA
cdr3_nt: TGTGCCAGCAGCTTGCCTGAGACCTATGGCTACACCTTC; cdr3_aa: CASSLPETYGYTF; v_call: TRBV7-2; clone_size: NA; j_call: TRBJ1-2; d_call: NA
cdr3_nt: TGTGCCAGCAGCCCAGGTCGGTTCTCTGGAAACACCATATATTTT; cdr3_aa: CASSPGRFSGNTIYF; v_call: TRBV3-1/TRBV3-2; clone_size: few; j_call: TRBJ1-3; d_call: NA
cdr3_nt: TGTGCCAGCAGCGTAGGGCCTAGCGGGAATACAGATACGCAGTATTTT; cdr3_aa: CASSVGPSGNTDTQYF; v_call: TRBV9; clone_size: NA; j_call: TRBJ2-3; d_call: TRBD2
cdr3_nt: TGTGCCAGTAGCCCTTACTTCATGCGGGAGGCGTCCTACAATGAGCAGTTCTTC; cdr3_aa: CASSPYFMREASYNEQFF; v_call: TRBV19; clone_size: NA; j_call: TRBJ2-1; d_call: TRBD2
cdr3_nt: TGTGCCAGCAGCCTTGGCCAAGGCACTGAAGCTTTCTTT; cdr3_aa: CASSLGQGTEAFF; v_call: TRBV12-3/TRBV12-4; clone_size: NA; j_call: TRBJ1-1; d_call: NA
cdr3_nt: TGTGCCAGTAAAGGCAGGGGGTTCTCCGGGGAGCTGTTTTTT; cdr3_aa: CASKGRGFSGELFF; v_call: TRBV19; clone_size: few; j_call: TRBJ2-2; d_call: TRBD1
cdr3_nt: TGTGCCAGCAGTTTTTTGGAGCCGGGACAGGTAAATCAGCCCCAGCATTTT; cdr3_aa: CASSFLEPGQVNQPQHF; v_call: TRBV28; clone_size: NA; j_call: TRBJ1-5; d_call: TRBD1
cdr3_nt: TGTGCCAGTAGTGGTCGGGGCGGCTACACCTTC; cdr3_aa: CASSGRGGYTF; v_call: TRBV19; clone_size: once; j_call: TRBJ1-2; d_call: NA
cdr3_nt: TGTGCCAGCAGCTCCCTTTTAACGACTGAAGCTTTCTTT; cdr3_aa: CASSSLLTTEAFF; v_call: TRBV9; clone_size: NA; j_call: TRBJ1-1; d_call: NA
cdr3_nt: TGTGCCAGCAGCTTAGACAGGGCCCCTGGTGAGCAGTACTTC; cdr3_aa: CASSLDRAPGEQYF; v_call: TRBV7-2; clone_size: NA; j_call: TRBJ2-7; d_call: NA
cdr3_nt: TGTGCCACCAGGACAGACGGGGTGACTAATGAAAAACTGTTTTTT; cdr3_aa: CATRTDGVTNEKLFF; v_call: TRBV15; clone_size: NA; j_call: TRBJ1-4; d_call: NA
cdr3_nt: TGTGCCAGCAGGGCAAATGAAAAACTGTTTTTT; cdr3_aa: CASRANEKLFF; v_call: TRBV28; clone_size: NA; j_call: TRBJ1-4; d_call: NA
cdr3_nt: TGCGCCAGCAGCCAAGCTGGGGGTCGGGAGACCCAGTACTTC; cdr3_aa: CASSQAGGRETQYF; v_call: TRBV4-1; clone_size: NA; j_call: TRBJ2-5; d_call: NA
cdr3_nt: TGTGCCAGCAGTTTAGCCGGGACAGGGGCGCTCGATGAGCAGTTCTTC; cdr3_aa: CASSLAGTGALDEQFF; v_call: TRBV27; clone_size: NA; j_call: TRBJ2-1; d_call: TRBD1
cdr3_nt: TGCAGCGTCCCGGGCGGGTCAGGGATTTACAATGAGCAGTTCTTC; cdr3_aa: CSVPGGSGIYNEQFF; v_call: TRBV29-1; clone_size: NA; j_call: TRBJ2-1; d_call: NA
cdr3_nt: TGTGCCAGCAGTTTCCGAGCCGAGCAGTTCTTC; cdr3_aa: CASSFRAEQFF; v_call: TRBV27; clone_size: NA; j_call: TRBJ2-1; d_call: NA
cdr3_nt: TGCAGTGCAAACCGACGGAACGAGCAGTACTTC; cdr3_aa: CSANRRNEQYF; v_call: TRBV20-1; clone_size: NA; j_call: TRBJ2-7; d_call: NA
cdr3_nt: TGTGCCAGCAGCTTAGAGCTAGCGGGTGCTCCTCGCAATGAGCAGTTCTTC; cdr3_aa: CASSLELAGAPRNEQFF; v_call: TRBV11-3; clone_size: NA; j_call: TRBJ2-1; d_call: TRBD2
cdr3_nt: TGTGCCAAAGGCCCGGAGCAGTTCTTC; cdr3_aa: CAKGPEQFF; v_call: TRBV19; clone_size: NA; j_call: TRBJ2-1; d_call: NA
cdr3_nt: TGTGCCAGCAGCCTTGCGGGACAGCCTTGGACCACTGAAGCTTTCTTT; cdr3_aa: CASSLAGQPWTTEAFF; v_call: TRBV7-3; clone_size: NA; j_call: TRBJ1-1; d_call: TRBD1
cdr3_nt: TGTGCCAGCAGCGGAGCCCTACAGGGACGGAGTGGCTACACCTTC; cdr3_aa: CASSGALQGRSGYTF; v_call: TRBV2; clone_size: NA; j_call: TRBJ1-2; d_call: NA
cdr3_nt: TGTGCCACCAGTGATTTGGGCAGGGTCTGTATGGAGACCCAGTACTTC; cdr3_aa: CATSDLGRVCMETQYF; v_call: TRBV24-1; clone_size: NA; j_call: TRBJ2-5; d_call: NA
cdr3_nt: TGTGCCAGCTCACCCCGGGACAGCTCTGGGGCCAACGTCCTGACTTTC; cdr3_aa: CASSPRDSSGANVLTF; v_call: TRBV18; clone_size: NA; j_call: TRBJ2-6; d_call: TRBD1
cdr3_nt: TGCAGCGTTACAATAGCGGGGGGGTTCACAGATACGCAGTATTTT; cdr3_aa: CSVTIAGGFTDTQYF; v_call: TRBV29-1; clone_size: NA; j_call: TRBJ2-3; d_call: TRBD2
cdr3_nt: TGTGCCAGCTCACCGAAGGGACCGCTCTCTGGAAACACCATATATTTT; cdr3_aa: CASSPKGPLSGNTIYF; v_call: TRBV18; clone_size: NA; j_call: TRBJ1-3; d_call: NA
cdr3_nt: TGTGCCAGCAGTACACCGGGACAGGGGAGTGCTGAAGCTTTCTTT; cdr3_aa: CASSTPGQGSAEAFF; v_call: TRBV6-6; clone_size: NA; j_call: TRBJ1-1; d_call: TRBD1
cdr3_nt: TGTGCCAGTAGTATAGCCCCCTCGGGGGTTAGCAATGAGCAGTTCTTC; cdr3_aa: CASSIAPSGVSNEQFF; v_call: TRBV19; clone_size: NA; j_call: TRBJ2-1; d_call: NA
cdr3_nt: TGTGCCAGCAGCTCACAGGGTCTGGGTGAGCAGTTCTTC; cdr3_aa: CASSSQGLGEQFF; v_call: TRBV5-4; clone_size: NA; j_call: TRBJ2-1; d_call: NA
cdr3_nt: TGTGCCAGCAGCCTCAAGAGGACAGGGGGCAGTGGGGCCAACGTCCTGACTTTC; cdr3_aa: CASSLKRTGGSGANVLTF; v_call: TRBV2; clone_size: NA; j_call: TRBJ2-6; d_call: TRBD1
cdr3_nt: TGCGCCAGCAGCACAGCAGGGGGCTCCTACAATGAGCAGTTCTTC; cdr3_aa: CASSTAGGSYNEQFF; v_call: TRBV5-1; clone_size: NA; j_call: TRBJ2-1; d_call: TRBD1
cdr3_nt: TGCGCCAGCAGCTTGAATCCCTCCGGGGAGCTGTTTTTT; cdr3_aa: CASSLNPSGELFF; v_call: TRBV5-1; clone_size: NA; j_call: TRBJ2-2; d_call: NA
cdr3_nt: TGTGCCAGCAGGGGACTTCGGGGTGGGGGAAATGAGCAGTTCTTC; cdr3_aa: CASRGLRGGGNEQFF; v_call: TRBV28; clone_size: NA; j_call: TRBJ2-1; d_call: NA
cdr3_nt: TGTGCCTGGAGTGTAGGACAGGGGGTGAGGAATGAGCAGTTCTTC; cdr3_aa: CAWSVGQGVRNEQFF; v_call: TRBV30; clone_size: NA; j_call: TRBJ2-1; d_call: TRBD1
cdr3_nt: TGTGCCAGCTCACCAAACAGGGATGGAGATACGCAGTATTTT; cdr3_aa: CASSPNRDGDTQYF; v_call: TRBV18; clone_size: NA; j_call: TRBJ2-3; d_call: NA
cdr3_nt: TGTGCCAGCAGTGCGGGATGGGGGTTTGAAAAACTGTTTTTT; cdr3_aa: CASSAGWGFEKLFF; v_call: TRBV25-1; clone_size: NA; j_call: TRBJ1-4; d_call: NA
cdr3_nt: TGTGCCAGCAGCTTGGGGAGAACTAGCACAGATACGCAGTATTTT; cdr3_aa: CASSLGRTSTDTQYF; v_call: TRBV5-5; clone_size: NA; j_call: TRBJ2-3; d_call: NA
cdr3_nt: TGTGCCAGCAGTTCCTCTTATAGCAATCAGCCCCAGCATTTT; cdr3_aa: CASSSSYSNQPQHF; v_call: TRBV6-5; clone_size: NA; j_call: TRBJ1-5; d_call: NA
cdr3_nt: TGTGCCAGCAGACCTACCCCGGGACGTAACTACGAGCAGTACTTC; cdr3_aa: CASRPTPGRNYEQYF; v_call: TRBV28; clone_size: NA; j_call: TRBJ2-7; d_call: NA
cdr3_nt: TGTGCCAGCGGAATACAGGGGGGGAACACTGAAGCTTTCTTT; cdr3_aa: CASGIQGGNTEAFF; v_call: TRBV6-6; clone_size: NA; j_call: TRBJ1-1; d_call: TRBD1
cdr3_nt: TGTGCCAGCAGTGAATCGGCGGGGTCCGGCAGCCAGCCCCAGCATTTT; cdr3_aa: CASSESAGSGSQPQHF; v_call: TRBV6-1; clone_size: few; j_call: TRBJ1-5; d_call: NA
cdr3_nt: TGTGCCAGCAGTTTAGGAAACTCCTACGAGCAGTACTTC; cdr3_aa: CASSLGNSYEQYF; v_call: TRBV28; clone_size: NA; j_call: TRBJ2-7; d_call: NA
cdr3_nt: TGTGCCAGCAGCCAAGAAGCTGGGGATAGAGAAAAACTGTTTTTT; cdr3_aa: CASSQEAGDREKLFF; v_call: TRBV14; clone_size: NA; j_call: TRBJ1-4; d_call: NA
cdr3_nt: TGTGCCAGCGGGAGCGGGAGCTCCTACGAGCAGTACTTC; cdr3_aa: CASGSGSSYEQYF; v_call: TRBV28; clone_size: NA; j_call: TRBJ2-7; d_call: TRBD2
cdr3_nt: TGTGCCAGCAGCTCGGCTAGCGCGCCTTATACGCAGTATTTT; cdr3_aa: CASSSASAPYTQYF; v_call: TRBV11-2; clone_size: NA; j_call: TRBJ2-3; d_call: NA
cdr3_nt: TGCGCCAGCAGCCTGGGACAGGGGGTGGTCAATGAGCAGTTCTTC; cdr3_aa: CASSLGQGVVNEQFF; v_call: TRBV5-1; clone_size: few; j_call: TRBJ2-1; d_call: TRBD1
cdr3_nt: TGTGCCATCAGTGGACAGGGGGTCACCGGGGAGCTGTTTTTT; cdr3_aa: CAISGQGVTGELFF; v_call: TRBV10-3; clone_size: NA; j_call: TRBJ2-2; d_call: TRBD1
cdr3_nt: TGTGCCTGGACTGTGAACACTGAAGCTTTCTTT; cdr3_aa: CAWTVNTEAFF; v_call: TRBV30; clone_size: NA; j_call: TRBJ1-1; d_call: NA
cdr3_nt: TGTGCCAGCAGCTCCCCCCGGGGACTTGCCTACGAGCAGTACTTC; cdr3_aa: CASSSPRGLAYEQYF; v_call: TRBV6-2/TRBV6-3; clone_size: NA; j_call: TRBJ2-7; d_call: NA
cdr3_nt: TGTGCCAGCAGCCTTCGGAAGTACGAGCAGTACTTC; cdr3_aa: CASSLRKYEQYF; v_call: TRBV3-1/TRBV3-2; clone_size: NA; j_call: TRBJ2-7; d_call: NA
cdr3_nt: TGTGCTAGTGCCCTCAACACAGATACGCAGTATTTT; cdr3_aa: CASALNTDTQYF; v_call: TRBV12-5; clone_size: NA; j_call: TRBJ2-3; d_call: NA
cdr3_nt: TGTGCCAGCAGCTTAGTGCAGGGCCAGGAGCAGTTCTTC; cdr3_aa: CASSLVQGQEQFF; v_call: TRBV11-3; clone_size: NA; j_call: TRBJ2-1; d_call: NA
cdr3_nt: TGTGCCACCAGTGATTTGGCCGGGGGCGAGCAGTACTTC; cdr3_aa: CATSDLAGGEQYF; v_call: TRBV24-1; clone_size: NA; j_call: TRBJ2-7; d_call: NA
cdr3_nt: TGTGCCAGCAGTGCCCTATACGAGCAGTACTTC; cdr3_aa: CASSALYEQYF; v_call: TRBV28; clone_size: NA; j_call: TRBJ2-7; d_call: NA
cdr3_nt: TGTGCCAGCAGCCAAGGGCTAGCTTCCGATGAGCAGTTCTTC; cdr3_aa: CASSQGLASDEQFF; v_call: TRBV4-2; clone_size: once; j_call: TRBJ2-1; d_call: NA